This TCR beta chain was profiled in a study of T-cell memory formation after mild COVID-19. Points from the study as a whole: Within pre-infection memory, some responding clones were found, suggesting cross-reactive memory joined.

Worth noting for this clonotype: The target antigen is unknown.

Each CDR3 protein is one row after TCRdb ran MiXCR on the 5' RACE reads. This sample has about 540,000 distinct CDR3 sequences, with roughly 20% found just once. Germline V lookup: CDR1 SQVTM, CDR2 ANQGSEA. This CDR3 spans 14 amino acids. J was trimmed by 4 bases and V by 4 bases; bases with no gene match: 5. The specimen sequenced was PBMCs or a T cell subset sorted from them (not recorded which). The TCR originated in an adult woman who had mild COVID-19 (a few samples of this study predate the infection). Cell type and time point are not known. V gene TRBV29-1 combines with J gene TRBJ2-1, with 9 bases identical to TRBD2. CDR3: CSVVSGSRYNEQFF. The CDR3, as DNA: TGCAGCGTTGTTAGCGGGAGCCGATACAATGAGCAGTTCTTC.